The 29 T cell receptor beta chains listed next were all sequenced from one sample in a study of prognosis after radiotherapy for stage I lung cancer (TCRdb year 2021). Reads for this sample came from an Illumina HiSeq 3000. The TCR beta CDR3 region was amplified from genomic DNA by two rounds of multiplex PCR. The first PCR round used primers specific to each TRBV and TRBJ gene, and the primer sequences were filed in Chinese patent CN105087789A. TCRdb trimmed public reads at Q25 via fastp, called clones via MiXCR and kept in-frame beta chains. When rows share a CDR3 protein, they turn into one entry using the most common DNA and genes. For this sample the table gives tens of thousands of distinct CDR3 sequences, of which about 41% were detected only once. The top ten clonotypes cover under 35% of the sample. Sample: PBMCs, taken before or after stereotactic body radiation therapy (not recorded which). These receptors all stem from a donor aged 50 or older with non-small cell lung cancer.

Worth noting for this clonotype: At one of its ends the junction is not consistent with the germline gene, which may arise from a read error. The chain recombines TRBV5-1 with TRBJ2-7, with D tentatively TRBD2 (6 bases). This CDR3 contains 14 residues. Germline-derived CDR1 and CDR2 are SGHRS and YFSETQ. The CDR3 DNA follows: TGCGCCAGCAGCTTGTTGGAGGGGCAATACGAGCAGTACTTT. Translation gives CASSLLEGQYEQYF. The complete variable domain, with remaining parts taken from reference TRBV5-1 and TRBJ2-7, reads KAGVTQTPRYLIKTRGQQVTLSCSPISGHRSVSWYQQTPGQGLQFLFEYFSETQRNKGNFPGRFSGRQFSNSRSEMNVSTLELGDSALYLCASSLLEGQYEQYFGPGTRLTVT.

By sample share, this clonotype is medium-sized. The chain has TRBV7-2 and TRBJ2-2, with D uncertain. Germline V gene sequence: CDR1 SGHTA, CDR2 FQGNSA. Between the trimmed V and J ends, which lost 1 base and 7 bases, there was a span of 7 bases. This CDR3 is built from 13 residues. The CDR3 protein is CASSLVIVGELFF. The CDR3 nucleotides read TGTGCCAGCAGCTTAGTAATAGTCGGGGAGCTGTTTTTT.

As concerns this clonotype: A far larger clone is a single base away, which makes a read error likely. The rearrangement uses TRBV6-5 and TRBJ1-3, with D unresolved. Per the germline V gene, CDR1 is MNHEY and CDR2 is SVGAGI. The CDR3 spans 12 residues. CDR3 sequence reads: CARSSFGNTIYF. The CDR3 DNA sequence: TGTGCCAGAAGTTCTTTTGGAAACACCATATATTTT.

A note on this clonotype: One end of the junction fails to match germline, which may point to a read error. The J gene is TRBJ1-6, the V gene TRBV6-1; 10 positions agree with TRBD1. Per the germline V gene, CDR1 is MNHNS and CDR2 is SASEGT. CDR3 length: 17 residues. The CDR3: CASSVSRQGAHNSPLHF. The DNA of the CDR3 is TGTGCAAGCAGCGTGAGCAGACAGGGGGCACATAATTCACCCCTCCACTTT.

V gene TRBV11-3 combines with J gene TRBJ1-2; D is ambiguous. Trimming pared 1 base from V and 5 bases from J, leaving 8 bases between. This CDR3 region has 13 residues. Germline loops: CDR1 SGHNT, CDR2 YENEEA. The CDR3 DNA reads TGTGCCAGCAGCTTAGGCGGGTTTTATGGCTACACCTTC. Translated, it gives CASSLGGFYGYTF.

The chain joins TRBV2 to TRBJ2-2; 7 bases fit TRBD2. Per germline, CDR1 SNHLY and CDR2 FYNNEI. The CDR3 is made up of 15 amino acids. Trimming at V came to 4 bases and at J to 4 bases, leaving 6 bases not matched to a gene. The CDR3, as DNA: TGTGCCAGCAGTGGAGCGGGACGCGGCACCGGGGAGCTGTTTTTT. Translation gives CASSGAGRGTGELFF.

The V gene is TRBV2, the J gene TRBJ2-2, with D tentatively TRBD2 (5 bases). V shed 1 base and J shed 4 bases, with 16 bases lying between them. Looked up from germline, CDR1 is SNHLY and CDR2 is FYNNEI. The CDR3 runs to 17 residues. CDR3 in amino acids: CASSEGAGQIFTGELFF. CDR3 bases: TGTGCCAGCAGTGAAGGGGCGGGCCAAATCTTCACCGGGGAGCTGTTTTTT.

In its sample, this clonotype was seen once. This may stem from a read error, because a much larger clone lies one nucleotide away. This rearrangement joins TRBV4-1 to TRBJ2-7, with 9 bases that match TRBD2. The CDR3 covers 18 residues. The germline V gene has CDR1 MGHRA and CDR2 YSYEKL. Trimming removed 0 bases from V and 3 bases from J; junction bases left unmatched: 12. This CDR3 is CASSQDMALAGAIYEQYF. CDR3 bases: TGCGCCAGCAGCCAAGATATGGCCTTAGCGGGGGCGATCTACGAGCAGTACTTC.

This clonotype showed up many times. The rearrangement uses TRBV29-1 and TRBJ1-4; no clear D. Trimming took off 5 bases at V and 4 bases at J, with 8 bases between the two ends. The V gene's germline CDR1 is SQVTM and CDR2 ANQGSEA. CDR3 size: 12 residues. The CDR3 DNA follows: TGCAGCGTTCGACCCGGTAATGAAAAACTGTTTTTT. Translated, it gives CSVRPGNEKLFF.

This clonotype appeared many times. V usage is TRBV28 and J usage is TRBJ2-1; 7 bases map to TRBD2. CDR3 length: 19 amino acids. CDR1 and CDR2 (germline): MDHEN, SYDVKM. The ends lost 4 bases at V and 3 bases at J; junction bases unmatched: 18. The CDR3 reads CASSSLSSGGLLFYNEQFF. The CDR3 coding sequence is TGTGCCAGCAGTTCCCTGTCTAGCGGAGGGCTCCTTTTCTACAATGAGCAGTTCTTC.

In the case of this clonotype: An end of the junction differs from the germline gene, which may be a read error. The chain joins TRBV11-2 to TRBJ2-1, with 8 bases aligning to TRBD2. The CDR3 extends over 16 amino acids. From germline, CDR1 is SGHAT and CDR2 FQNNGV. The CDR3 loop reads CASSLNARGGLDDQFF. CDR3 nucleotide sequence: TGTGCCAGCAGCTTAAATGCCCGGGGGGGCCTCGATGATCAGTTCTTC.

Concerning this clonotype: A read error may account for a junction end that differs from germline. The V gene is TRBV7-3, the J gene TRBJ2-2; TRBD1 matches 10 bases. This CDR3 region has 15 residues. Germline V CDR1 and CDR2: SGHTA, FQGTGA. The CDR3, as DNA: TGTTCCAGTAGCTCCGGGACAGGGGACACCGGGGAGCTGTTTTTT. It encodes CSSSSGTGDTGELFF. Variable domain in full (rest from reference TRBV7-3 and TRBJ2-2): GAGVSQTPSNKVTEKGKYVELRCDPISGHTALYWYRQSLGQGPEFLIYFQGTGAADDSGLPNDRFFAVRPEGSVSTLKIQRTERGDSAVYLCSSSSGTGDTGELFFGEGSRLTVL.

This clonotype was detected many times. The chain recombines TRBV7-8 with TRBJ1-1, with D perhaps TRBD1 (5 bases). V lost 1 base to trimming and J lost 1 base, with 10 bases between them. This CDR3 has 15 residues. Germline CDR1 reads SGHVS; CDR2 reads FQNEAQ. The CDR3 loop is CASSLGGGRNTEAFF. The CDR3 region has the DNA TGTGCCAGCAGCTTAGGGGGGGGACGGAACACTGAAGCTTTCTTT.

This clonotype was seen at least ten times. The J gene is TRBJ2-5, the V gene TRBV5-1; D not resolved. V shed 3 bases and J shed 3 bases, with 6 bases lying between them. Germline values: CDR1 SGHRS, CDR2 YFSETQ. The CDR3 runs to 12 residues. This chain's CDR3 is CASSSVKETQYF. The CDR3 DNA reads TGCGCCAGCAGCTCCGTTAAAGAGACCCAGTACTTC.

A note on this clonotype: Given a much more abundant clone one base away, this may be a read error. For the CDR3, the DNA is TGTTCCAGCATCAGCAGCGGGGCCCTCCAAGAGACCCAGTACTTC. It is translated as CSSISSGALQETQYF. The chain uses TRBV7-2 and TRBJ2-5, with 7 bases identical to TRBD2. Germline V gives CDR1 SGHTA, CDR2 FQGNSA. The CDR3 contains 15 residues. Based on the CDR3 plus reference TRBV7-2 and TRBJ2-5, the full variable domain is GAGVSQSPSNKVTEKGKDVELRCDPISGHTALYWYRQSLGQGLEFLIYFQGNSAPDKSGLPSDRFSAERTGGSVSTLTIQRTQQEDSAVYLCSSISSGALQETQYFGPGTRLLVL.

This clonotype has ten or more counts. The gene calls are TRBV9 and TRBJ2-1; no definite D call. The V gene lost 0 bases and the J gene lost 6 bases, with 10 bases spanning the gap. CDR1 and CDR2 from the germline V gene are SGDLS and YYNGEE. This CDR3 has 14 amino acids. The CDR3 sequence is CASSVGTQSNEQFF. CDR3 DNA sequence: TGTGCCAGCAGCGTAGGCACTCAATCCAATGAGCAGTTCTTC.

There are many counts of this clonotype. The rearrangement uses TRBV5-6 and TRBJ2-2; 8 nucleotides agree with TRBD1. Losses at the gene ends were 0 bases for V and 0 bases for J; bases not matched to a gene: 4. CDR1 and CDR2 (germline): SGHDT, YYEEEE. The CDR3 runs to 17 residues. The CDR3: CASSLGDRGANTGELFF. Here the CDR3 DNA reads TGTGCCAGCAGCTTGGGTGACAGGGGAGCGAACACCGGGGAGCTGTTTTTT.

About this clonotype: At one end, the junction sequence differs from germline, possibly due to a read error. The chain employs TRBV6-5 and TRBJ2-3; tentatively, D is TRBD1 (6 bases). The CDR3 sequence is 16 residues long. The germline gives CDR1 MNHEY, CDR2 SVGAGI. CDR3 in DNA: TGTGCCAACAGTTACTCGAAACCAGGGGTTGGGGATACTCAGTATTTT. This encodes CANSYSKPGVGDTQYF.

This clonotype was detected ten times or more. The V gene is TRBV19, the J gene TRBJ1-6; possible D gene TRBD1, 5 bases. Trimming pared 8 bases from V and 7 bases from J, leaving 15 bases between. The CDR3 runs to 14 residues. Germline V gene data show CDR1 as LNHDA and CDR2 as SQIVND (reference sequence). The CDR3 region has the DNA TGTGCCAGTGGGCCAGGGTACGGCAATTCACCCCTCCACTTT. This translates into CASGPGYGNSPLHF. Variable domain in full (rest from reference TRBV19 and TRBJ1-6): DGGITQSPKYLFRKEGQNVTLSCEQNLNHDAMYWYRQDPGQGLRLIYYSQIVNDFQKGDIAEGYSVSREKKESFPLTVTSAQKNPTAFYLCASGPGYGNSPLHFGNGTRLTVT.

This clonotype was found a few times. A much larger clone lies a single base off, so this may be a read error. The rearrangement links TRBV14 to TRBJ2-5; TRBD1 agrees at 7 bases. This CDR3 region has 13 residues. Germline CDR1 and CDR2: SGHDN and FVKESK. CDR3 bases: TGTGCCAGCATCCAAGAGGGGGCGGTGACCCAGTACTTC. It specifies CASIQEGAVTQYF. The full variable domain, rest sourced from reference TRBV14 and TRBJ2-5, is EAGVTQFPSHSVIEKGQTVTLRCDPISGHDNLYWYRRVMGKEIKFLLHFVKESKQDESGMPNNRFLAERTGGTYSTLKVQPAELEDSGVYFCASIQEGAVTQYFGPGTRLLVL.

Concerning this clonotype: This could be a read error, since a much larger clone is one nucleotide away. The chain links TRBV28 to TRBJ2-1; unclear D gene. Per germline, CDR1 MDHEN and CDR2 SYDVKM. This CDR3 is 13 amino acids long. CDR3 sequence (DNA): TGTGCCAGCAGCCGATTCTGGGTTAACGAGCGGTTCTTC. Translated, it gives CASSRFWVNERFF.

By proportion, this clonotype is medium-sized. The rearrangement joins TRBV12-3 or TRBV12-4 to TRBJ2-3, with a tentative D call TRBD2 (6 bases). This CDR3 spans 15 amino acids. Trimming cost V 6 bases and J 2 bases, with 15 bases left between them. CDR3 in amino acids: CASRTTRSDTDTQYF. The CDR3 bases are TGTGCCAGCAGGACGACTAGATCGGACACAGATACGCAGTATTTT.

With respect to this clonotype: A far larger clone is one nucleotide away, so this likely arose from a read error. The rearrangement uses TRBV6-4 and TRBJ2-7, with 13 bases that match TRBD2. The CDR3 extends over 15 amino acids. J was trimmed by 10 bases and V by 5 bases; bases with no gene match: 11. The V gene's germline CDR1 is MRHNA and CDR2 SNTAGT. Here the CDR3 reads CASSYLTSGGRDQYF. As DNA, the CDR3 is TGTGCCAGCAGTTACTTGACTAGCGGGGGGCGGGATCAGTACTTC.

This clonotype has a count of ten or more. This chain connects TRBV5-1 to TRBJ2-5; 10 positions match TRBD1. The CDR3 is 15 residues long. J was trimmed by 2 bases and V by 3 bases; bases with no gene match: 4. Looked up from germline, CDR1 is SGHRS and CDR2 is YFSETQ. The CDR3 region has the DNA TGCGCCAGCAGCTCCAGGACAGGGGGGCAAGAGACCCAGTACTTC. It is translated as CASSSRTGGQETQYF.

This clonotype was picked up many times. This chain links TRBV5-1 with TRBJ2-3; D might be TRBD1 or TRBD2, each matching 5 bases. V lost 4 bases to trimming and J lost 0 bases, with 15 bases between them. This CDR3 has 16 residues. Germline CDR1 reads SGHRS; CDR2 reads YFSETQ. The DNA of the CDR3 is TGCGCCAGCAGCATCGGGACGGCCCATAGCACAGATACGCAGTATTTT. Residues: CASSIGTAHSTDTQYF.

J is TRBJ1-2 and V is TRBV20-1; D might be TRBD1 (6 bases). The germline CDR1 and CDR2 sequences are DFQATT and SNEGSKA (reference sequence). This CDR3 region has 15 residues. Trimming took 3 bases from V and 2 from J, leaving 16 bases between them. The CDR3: CSARRLDSANYGYTF. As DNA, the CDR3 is TGCAGTGCTAGGCGATTGGACAGTGCCAACTATGGCTACACCTTC.

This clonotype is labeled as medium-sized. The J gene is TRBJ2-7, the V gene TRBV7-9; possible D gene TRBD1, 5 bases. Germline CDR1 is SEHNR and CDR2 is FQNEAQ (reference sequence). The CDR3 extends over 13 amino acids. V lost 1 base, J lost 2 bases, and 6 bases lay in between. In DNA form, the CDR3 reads TGTGCCAGCAGCTTAGGGACAACCTACGAGCAGTACTTC. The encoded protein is CASSLGTTYEQYF.

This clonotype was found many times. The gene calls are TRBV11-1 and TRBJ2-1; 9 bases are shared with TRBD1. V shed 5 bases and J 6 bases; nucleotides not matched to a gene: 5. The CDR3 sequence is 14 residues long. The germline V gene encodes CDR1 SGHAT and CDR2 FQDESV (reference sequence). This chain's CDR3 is CASSQDRGFNEQFF. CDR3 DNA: TGTGCCAGCAGCCAGGACAGGGGCTTCAATGAGCAGTTCTTC.

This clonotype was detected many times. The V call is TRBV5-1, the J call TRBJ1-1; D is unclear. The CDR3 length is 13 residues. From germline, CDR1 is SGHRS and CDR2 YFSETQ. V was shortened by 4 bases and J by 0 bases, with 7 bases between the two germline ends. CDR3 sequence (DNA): TGCGCCAGCAGCCGAACATTGAACACTGAAGCTTTCTTT. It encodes CASSRTLNTEAFF.